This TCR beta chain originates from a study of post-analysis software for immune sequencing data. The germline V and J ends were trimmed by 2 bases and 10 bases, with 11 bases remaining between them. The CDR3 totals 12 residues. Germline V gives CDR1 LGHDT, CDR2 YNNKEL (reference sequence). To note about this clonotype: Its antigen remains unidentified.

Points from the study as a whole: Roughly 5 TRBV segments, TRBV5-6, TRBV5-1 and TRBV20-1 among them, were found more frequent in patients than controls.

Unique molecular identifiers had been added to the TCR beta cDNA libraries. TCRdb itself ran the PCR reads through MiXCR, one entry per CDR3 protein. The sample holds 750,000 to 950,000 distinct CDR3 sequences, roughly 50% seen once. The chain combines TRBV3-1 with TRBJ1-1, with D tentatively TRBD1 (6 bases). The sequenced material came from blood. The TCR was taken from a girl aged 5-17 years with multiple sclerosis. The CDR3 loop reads CASSQLGGGAFF. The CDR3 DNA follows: TGTGCCAGCAGCCAATTAGGAGGGGGAGCTTTCTTT.